This T cell receptor (beta chain) was sequenced in a study of cytomegalovirus exposure and HLA in healthy donors. PCR used 60 Vbeta primers and 13 Jbeta primers. Profiling relied on immunoSEQ multiplex PCR, and the TCRdb table lists in-frame clones only, not all of them. The sample contains some 250,000 clones, about 86% of which appear only once. The CDR3 is made up of 16 amino acids. Per the germline V gene, CDR1 is LNHDA and CDR2 is SQIVND (reference sequence). V shed 3 bases and J shed 4 bases, with 18 bases lying between them. Input material: PBMCs. J is TRBJ1-2 and V is TRBV19, with D possibly being TRBD1 (6 bases). This TCR derives from a woman aged 55-75 years in good health and CMV-seropositive. The CDR3 here is CASSISRGSPPYGYTF. In nucleotides, the CDR3 is TGTGCCAGTAGTATTTCCAGGGGTAGTCCCCCCTATGGCTACACCTTC.